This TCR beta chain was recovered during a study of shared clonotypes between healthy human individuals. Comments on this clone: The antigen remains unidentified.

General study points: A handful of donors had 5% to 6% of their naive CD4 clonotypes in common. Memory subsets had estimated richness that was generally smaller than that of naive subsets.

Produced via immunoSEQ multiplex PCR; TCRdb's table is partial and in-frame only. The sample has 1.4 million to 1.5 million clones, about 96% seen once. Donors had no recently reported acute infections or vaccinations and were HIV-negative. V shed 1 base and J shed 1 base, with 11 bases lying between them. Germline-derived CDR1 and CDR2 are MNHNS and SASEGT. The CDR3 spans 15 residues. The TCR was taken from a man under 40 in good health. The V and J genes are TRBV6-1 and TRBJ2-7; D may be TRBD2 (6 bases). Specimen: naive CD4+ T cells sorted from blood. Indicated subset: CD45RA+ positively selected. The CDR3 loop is CASSEVGGLSYEQYF. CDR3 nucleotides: TGTGCCAGCAGTGAAGTTGGGGGACTTTCCTACGAGCAGTACTTC.